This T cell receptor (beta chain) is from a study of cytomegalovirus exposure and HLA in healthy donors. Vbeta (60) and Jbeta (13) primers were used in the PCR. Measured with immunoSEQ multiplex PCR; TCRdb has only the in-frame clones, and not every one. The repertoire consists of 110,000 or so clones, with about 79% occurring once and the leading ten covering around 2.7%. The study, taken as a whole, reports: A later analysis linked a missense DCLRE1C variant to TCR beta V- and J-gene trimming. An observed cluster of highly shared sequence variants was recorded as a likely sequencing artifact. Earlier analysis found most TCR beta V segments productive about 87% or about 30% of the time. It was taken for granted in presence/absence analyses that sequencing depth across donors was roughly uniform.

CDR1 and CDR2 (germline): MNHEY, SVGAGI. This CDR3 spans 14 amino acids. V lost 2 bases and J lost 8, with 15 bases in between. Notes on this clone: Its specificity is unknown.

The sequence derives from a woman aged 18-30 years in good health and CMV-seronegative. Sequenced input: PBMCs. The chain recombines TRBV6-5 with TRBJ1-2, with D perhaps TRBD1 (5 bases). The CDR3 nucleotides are TGTGCCAGCAGTTACGTGGGCAGGAGGGGCGGCTACACCTTC. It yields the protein CASSYVGRRGGYTF.